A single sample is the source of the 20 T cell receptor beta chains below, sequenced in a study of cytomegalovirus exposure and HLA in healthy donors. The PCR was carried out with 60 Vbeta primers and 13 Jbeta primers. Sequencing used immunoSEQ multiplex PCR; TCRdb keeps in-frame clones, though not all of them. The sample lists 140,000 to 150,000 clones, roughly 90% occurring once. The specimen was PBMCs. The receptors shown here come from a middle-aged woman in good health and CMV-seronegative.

The CDR3 reads CASIKGLNTGELFF. The CDR3 coding sequence is TGTGCCAGCATCAAGGGGCTGAACACCGGGGAGCTGTTTTTT. The chain combines TRBV6-1 with TRBJ2-2; weak D call: TRBD1 (5 bases). V lost 7 bases and J 1 base, leaving 10 bases between the germline ends. Looked up from germline, CDR1 is MNHNS and CDR2 is SASEGT. The length of the CDR3 is 14 residues.

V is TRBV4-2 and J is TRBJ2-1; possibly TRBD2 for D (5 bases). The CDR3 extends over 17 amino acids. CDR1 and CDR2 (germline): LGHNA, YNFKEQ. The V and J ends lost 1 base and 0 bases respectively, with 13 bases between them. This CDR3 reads CASSQGTGMRSYNEQFF. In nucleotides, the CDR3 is TGTGCCAGCAGCCAAGGAACCGGGATGCGCTCCTACAATGAGCAGTTCTTC.

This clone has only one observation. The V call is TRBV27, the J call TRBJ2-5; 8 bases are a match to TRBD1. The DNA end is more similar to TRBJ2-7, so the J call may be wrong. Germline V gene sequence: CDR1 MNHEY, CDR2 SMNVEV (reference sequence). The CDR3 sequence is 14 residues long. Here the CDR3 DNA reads TGTGCCAGCACTCCAGTGGACAGGGCCTACGAGCAGTACTTC. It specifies CASTPVDRAYEQYF.

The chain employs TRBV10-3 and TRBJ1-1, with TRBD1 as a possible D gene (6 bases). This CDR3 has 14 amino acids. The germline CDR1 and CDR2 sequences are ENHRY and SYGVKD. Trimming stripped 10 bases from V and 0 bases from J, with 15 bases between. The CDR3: CATGTLSVNTEAFF. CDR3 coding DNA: TGTGCCACAGGGACACTGAGTGTGAACACTGAAGCTTTCTTT.

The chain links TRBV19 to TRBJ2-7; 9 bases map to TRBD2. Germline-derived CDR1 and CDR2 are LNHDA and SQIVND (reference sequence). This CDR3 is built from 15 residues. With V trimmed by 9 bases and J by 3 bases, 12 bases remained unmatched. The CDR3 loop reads CASCARREGCYEQYF. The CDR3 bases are TGTGCCAGCTGTGCTCGGCGGGAGGGCTGCTACGAGCAGTACTTC.

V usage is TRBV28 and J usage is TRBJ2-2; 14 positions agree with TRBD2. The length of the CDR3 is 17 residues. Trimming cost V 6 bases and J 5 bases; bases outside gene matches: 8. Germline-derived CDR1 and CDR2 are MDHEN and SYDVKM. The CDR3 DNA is TGTGCCAGCAGCCCCGGGACTAGCGGGAGAGAGACCGGGGAGCTGTTTTTT. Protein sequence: CASSPGTSGRETGELFF.

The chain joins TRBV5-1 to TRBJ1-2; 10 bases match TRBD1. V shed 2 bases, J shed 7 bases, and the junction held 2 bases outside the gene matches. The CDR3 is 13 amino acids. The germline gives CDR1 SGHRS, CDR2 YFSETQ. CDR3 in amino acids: CASSFDRGLGYTF. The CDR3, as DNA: TGCGCCAGCAGCTTTGACAGGGGGCTTGGCTACACCTTC.

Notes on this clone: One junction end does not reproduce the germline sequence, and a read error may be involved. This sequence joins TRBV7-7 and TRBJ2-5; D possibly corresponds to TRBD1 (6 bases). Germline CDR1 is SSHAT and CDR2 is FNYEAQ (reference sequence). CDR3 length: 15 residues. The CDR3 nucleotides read TGTGCTAGCAGAGTGGGGCTGGGGGCAAGAGAGACCCAGTACTTC. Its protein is CASRVGLGARETQYF.

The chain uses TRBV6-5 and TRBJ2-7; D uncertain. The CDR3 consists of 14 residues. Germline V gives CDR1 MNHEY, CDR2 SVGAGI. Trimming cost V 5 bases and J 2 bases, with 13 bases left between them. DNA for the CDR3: TGTGCCAGCAGTGTCCTGACTGGTACCTACGAGCAGTACTTC. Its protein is CASSVLTGTYEQYF.

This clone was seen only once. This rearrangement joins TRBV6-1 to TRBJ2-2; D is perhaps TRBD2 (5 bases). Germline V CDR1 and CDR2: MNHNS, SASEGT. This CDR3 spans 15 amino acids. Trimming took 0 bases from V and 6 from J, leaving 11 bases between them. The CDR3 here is CASSEAGAWPGELFF. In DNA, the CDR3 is TGTGCCAGCAGTGAAGCGGGAGCTTGGCCCGGGGAGCTGTTTTTT.

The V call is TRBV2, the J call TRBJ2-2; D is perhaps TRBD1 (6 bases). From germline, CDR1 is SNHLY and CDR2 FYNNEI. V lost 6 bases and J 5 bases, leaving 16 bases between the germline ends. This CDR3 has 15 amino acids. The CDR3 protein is CASRVDNRVTGELFF. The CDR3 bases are TGTGCCAGCAGAGTCGATAACAGGGTGACCGGGGAGCTGTTTTTT. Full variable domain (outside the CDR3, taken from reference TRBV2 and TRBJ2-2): EPEVTQTPSHQVTQMGQEVILRCVPISNHLYFYWYRQILGQKVEFLVSFYNNEISEKSEIFDDQFSVERPDGSNFTLKIRSTKLEDSAMYFCASRVDNRVTGELFFGEGSRLTVL.

CDR3 protein: CASSVQGVGYTF. CDR3 bases: TGTGCCAGCAGTGTACAGGGTGTTGGCTACACCTTC. V is TRBV2 and J is TRBJ1-2; possible D gene TRBD1, 6 bases. V gave up 4 bases and J gave up 7 bases, with 10 bases separating them. Germline CDR1 reads SNHLY; CDR2 reads FYNNEI. The CDR3 loop spans 12 amino acids.

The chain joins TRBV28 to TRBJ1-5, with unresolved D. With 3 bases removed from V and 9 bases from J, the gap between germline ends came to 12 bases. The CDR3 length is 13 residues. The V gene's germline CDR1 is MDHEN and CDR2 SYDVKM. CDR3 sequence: CASSFGDIRPQHF. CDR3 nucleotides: TGTGCCAGCAGTTTCGGGGATATACGGCCCCAGCATTTT.

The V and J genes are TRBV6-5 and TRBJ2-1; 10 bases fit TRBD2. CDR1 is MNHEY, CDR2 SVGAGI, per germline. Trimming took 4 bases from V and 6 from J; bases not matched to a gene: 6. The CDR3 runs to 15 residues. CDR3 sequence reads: CASSSSGSLVNEQFF. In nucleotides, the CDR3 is TGTGCCAGCAGTTCTAGCGGGAGCCTAGTCAATGAGCAGTTCTTC.

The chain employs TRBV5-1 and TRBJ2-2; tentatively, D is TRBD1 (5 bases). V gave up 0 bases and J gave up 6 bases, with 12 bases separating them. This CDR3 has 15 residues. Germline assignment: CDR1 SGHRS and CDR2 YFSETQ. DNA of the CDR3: TGCGCCAGCAGCTTGGTGCAGGGTTACTCCGGGGAGCTGTTTTTT. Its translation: CASSLVQGYSGELFF.

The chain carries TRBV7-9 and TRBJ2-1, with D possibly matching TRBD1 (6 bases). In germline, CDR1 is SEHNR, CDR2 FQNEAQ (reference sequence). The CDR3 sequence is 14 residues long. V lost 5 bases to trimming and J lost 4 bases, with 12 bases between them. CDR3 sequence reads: CASSRMDSYNEQFF. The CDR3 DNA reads TGTGCCAGCAGCAGGATGGACAGTTACAATGAGCAGTTCTTC.

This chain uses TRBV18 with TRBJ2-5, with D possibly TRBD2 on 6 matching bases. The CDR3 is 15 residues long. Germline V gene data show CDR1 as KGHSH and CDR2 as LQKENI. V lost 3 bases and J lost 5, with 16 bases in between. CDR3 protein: CASSPRGGGAETQYF. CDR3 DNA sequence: TGTGCCAGCTCACCCCGGGGAGGAGGGGCTGAGACCCAGTACTTC.

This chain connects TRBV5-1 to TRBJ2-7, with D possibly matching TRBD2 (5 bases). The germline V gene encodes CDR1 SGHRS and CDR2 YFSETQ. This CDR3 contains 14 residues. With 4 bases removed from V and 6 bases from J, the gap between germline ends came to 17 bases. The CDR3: CASSLVGSGFEQYF. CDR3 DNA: TGCGCCAGCAGCCTGGTAGGTTCGGGATTCGAGCAGTACTTC.

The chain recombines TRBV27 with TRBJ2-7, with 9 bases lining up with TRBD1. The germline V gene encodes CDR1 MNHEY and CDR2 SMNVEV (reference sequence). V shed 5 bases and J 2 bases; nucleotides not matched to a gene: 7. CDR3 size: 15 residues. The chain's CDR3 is CASSQLTGGTYEQYF. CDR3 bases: TGTGCCAGCAGTCAGCTGACAGGGGGGACCTACGAGCAGTACTTC.

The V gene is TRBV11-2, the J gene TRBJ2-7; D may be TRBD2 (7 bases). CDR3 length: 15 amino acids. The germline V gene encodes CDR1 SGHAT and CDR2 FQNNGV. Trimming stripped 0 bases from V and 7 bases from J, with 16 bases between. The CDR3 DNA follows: TGTGCCAGCAGCTTAGAAATTGCGGGGGCCGGAGAGCAGTACTTC. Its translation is CASSLEIAGAGEQYF.